Below, 14 T cell receptor beta chains from the same sample are listed, as sequenced in a study of identical twins. TCRdb re-analysed the 5' RACE reads in MiXCR, keeping a single row per CDR3 protein. The repertoire includes more than 1.5 million distinct CDR3 sequences, about 31% of them detected once, and around 0.25% sits in the top ten. The source material was cord blood. The receptors were sampled from a newborn girl in good health.

This chain uses TRBV2 with TRBJ2-2; 8 bases fit TRBD2. Germline V gene data show CDR1 as SNHLY and CDR2 as FYNNEI. This CDR3 region has 15 residues. J lost 8 bases, V lost 6 bases, and 11 bases had no gene match. The chain's CDR3 is CASRGRTSLDGELFF. CDR3 coding DNA: TGTGCCAGCAGGGGAAGGACTAGCCTTGATGGGGAGCTGTTTTTT.

As concerns this clonotype: This clone may be a read error of a much larger clone one base away. V usage is TRBV5-5 and J usage is TRBJ2-7; 7 bases map to TRBD1. CDR1 is SGHKS, CDR2 YYEKEE, per germline (reference sequence). V lost 1 base, J lost 7 bases, and 14 bases stayed unmatched. CDR3 length: 16 residues. The CDR3 sequence is CASSLMGQSSYNEQYF. In nucleotides, the CDR3 is TGTGCCAGCAGCTTGATGGGACAGAGCTCCTACAATGAGCAGTACTTC.

CDR3 sequence reads: CASSNKHGLSHNEQFF. The CDR3 DNA follows: TGTGCCAGCAGCAACAAGCACGGACTCTCCCACAATGAGCAGTTCTTC. This chain connects TRBV21-1 to TRBJ2-1; TRBD2, the D gene given by the table, was not confirmed from the DNA. TRBV21-1 is termed a pseudogene. The CDR3 is made up of 16 amino acids.

In its sample, this clonotype was seen a few times. This chain links TRBV9 with TRBJ2-3; TRBD2 aligns across 12 bases. The CDR3 sequence is 16 residues long. Trimming removed 4 bases from V and 2 bases from J; junction bases left unmatched: 5. The germline gives CDR1 SGDLS, CDR2 YYNGEE. The CDR3 reads CASSPRLAGATDTQYF. The CDR3 nucleotides are TGTGCCAGCAGCCCCCGACTAGCGGGGGCCACAGATACGCAGTATTTT.

The chain recombines TRBV11-2 with TRBJ1-2, with a possible D match to TRBD1 (5 bases). Germline loops: CDR1 SGHAT, CDR2 FQNNGV. V lost 0 bases to trimming and J lost 4 bases, with 12 bases between them. This CDR3 comprises 15 residues. CDR3 sequence reads: CASSLEVRGGYGYTF. DNA for the CDR3: TGTGCCAGCAGCTTAGAGGTTCGGGGGGGCTATGGCTACACCTTC.

The chain joins TRBV2 to TRBJ2-7; unclear D gene. The V gene's germline CDR1 is SNHLY and CDR2 FYNNEI. The CDR3 loop spans 11 amino acids. Trimming cost V 3 bases and J 6 bases, with 6 bases left between them. The CDR3 DNA follows: TGTGCCAGCAGTGATCCTAGCGAGCAGTACTTC. It is translated as CASSDPSEQYF.

This rearrangement joins TRBV6-6 to TRBJ2-4, with 8 bases fitting TRBD1. V shed 8 bases, J shed 4 bases, and the junction held 10 bases outside the gene matches. CDR3 length: 15 amino acids. Germline V CDR1 and CDR2: MNHNY, SVGAGI (reference sequence). The CDR3 nucleotides are TGTGCCAGCGGAAACCTTTACAGGGGGAAAAACATTCAGTACTTC. This translates into CASGNLYRGKNIQYF.

A few counts support this clonotype. The chain uses TRBV6-2 or TRBV6-3 and TRBJ2-2; D uncertain. V lost 2 bases and J 4 bases, leaving 8 bases between the germline ends. CDR1 is MNHEY and CDR2 is SVGEGT in the germline V gene. CDR3 length: 14 amino acids. This chain's CDR3 is CASSYGWATGELFF. The CDR3 DNA reads as TGTGCCAGCAGTTACGGATGGGCCACCGGGGAGCTGTTTTTT.

Many counts were recorded for this clonotype. The V gene is TRBV7-9, the J gene TRBJ1-5; 11 bases line up with TRBD1. V lost 1 base, J lost 7 bases, and 3 bases stayed unmatched. The CDR3 consists of 15 residues. Per the germline V gene, CDR1 is SEHNR and CDR2 is FQNEAQ (reference sequence). CDR3 sequence reads: CASSLGTGGGQPQHF. CDR3 in DNA: TGTGCCAGCAGCTTAGGGACAGGGGGCGGACAGCCCCAGCATTTT.

The rearrangement links TRBV29-1 to TRBJ1-3, with D uncertain. Trimming cost V 7 bases and J 0 bases, with 7 bases left between them. This CDR3 has 12 amino acids. Germline CDR1 reads SQVTM; CDR2 reads ANQGSEA. The CDR3 bases are TGCAGCGCCGGATTCTCTGGAAACACCATATATTTT. It encodes CSAGFSGNTIYF.

The rearrangement uses TRBV7-9 and TRBJ2-7; no reliable D call. This CDR3 contains 14 residues. The germline V gene has CDR1 SEHNR and CDR2 FQNEAQ (reference sequence). The germline V and J ends were trimmed by 5 bases and 3 bases, with 14 bases remaining between them. The CDR3 sequence: CASSRGDLYYEQYF. Written as DNA, the CDR3 is TGTGCCAGCAGCCGAGGTGACCTGTACTACGAGCAGTACTTC.

The chain links TRBV5-1 to TRBJ2-4; D is undetermined. Gene TRBJ2-5 matches the end of the DNA better, so the J call may be wrong. Germline CDR1 and CDR2: SGHRS and YFSETQ. There are 14 residues in the CDR3. CDR3: CASSFVSERETQYF. The CDR3, as DNA: TGCGCCAGCAGCTTTGTCAGTGAGAGGGAGACCCAGTACTTC.

A few counts support this clonotype. CDR3 in DNA: TGCAGTGCATCTTCTTGGGGGGGGACTGAAGCTTTCTTT. This gives the protein CSASSWGGTEAFF. The chain combines TRBV20-1 with TRBJ1-1; tentative D call: TRBD1 (5 bases). The CDR3 is made up of 13 amino acids. With 6 bases removed from V and 5 bases from J, the gap between germline ends came to 16 bases. Germline CDR1 reads DFQATT; CDR2 reads SNEGSKA (reference sequence).

The chain couples TRBV6-1 to TRBJ2-7, with 10 bases lining up with TRBD2. The J call is doubtful: the DNA matches TRBJ2-5 better. Germline V gene data show CDR1 as MNHNS and CDR2 as SASEGT. CDR3 length: 19 amino acids. CDR3 region: CASSEARGLAGGLLRTQYF. In nucleotides, the CDR3 is TGTGCCAGCAGTGAAGCGCGAGGATTAGCGGGAGGCCTCTTAAGGACCCAGTACTTC.